A selection of T cell receptor beta chains follows, all from one sample in a study of human T cells and chemical hapten exposure. Each CDR3 protein gets one entry after TCRdb re-called the 5' RACE reads with MiXCR. In the table there are roughly 120,000 distinct CDR3 sequences, around a fifth of which are singletons. These receptors all come from a human donor in good health. Both conserved end residues are part of each CDR3. D genes are given only for firm matches.

v_gene	j_gene	d_gene	CDR3aa
TRBV6-1	TRBJ2-3	-	CASSSRGRDTDTQYF
TRBV7-9	TRBJ2-5	-	CASSLVGPETQYF
TRBV5-4	TRBJ1-1	-	CASSLAGGGHTEAFF
TRBV20-1	TRBJ1-1	-	CSAQSTVQSNTEAFF
TRBV12-3/TRBV12-4	TRBJ2-7	-	CASSSGPYEQYF
TRBV11-2	TRBJ2-1	-	CASSLWGTGGTSNYNEQFF
TRBV12-3/TRBV12-4	TRBJ2-6	-	CASTLRRQGANVLTF
TRBV27	TRBJ2-5	-	CASSLNPPYRSPQETQYF
TRBV7-9	TRBJ2-3	-	CASSGELSTDTQYF
TRBV11-2	TRBJ2-3	TRBD2	CASSLVGGEGTDTQYF
TRBV29-1	TRBJ2-7	-	CSVEDEQAEQYF
TRBV20-1	TRBJ1-2	-	CSARGGEEGYTF